One and the same sample provided the 17 T cell receptor beta chains below, sequenced in a study of neurological immune-mediated disorders. MiXCR, run by TCRdb on the 5' RACE reads, gives a single entry per CDR3 protein. The table lists 84,000 or so distinct CDR3 sequences, less than 15% of them singletons. The time point is: longitudinal time-point 2. The sequencing sample was made of PBMCs. All receptors derive from a female donor with HTLV-1-associated myelopathy (HAM/TSP).

In this sample, this clonotype turned up many times. The chain joins TRBV9 to TRBJ1-3; possibly TRBD1 for D (6 bases). This CDR3 has 17 residues. Trimming left V 2 bases short and J 0 bases short, with 15 bases between. Per the germline V gene, CDR1 is SGDLS and CDR2 is YYNGEE. CDR3 nucleotides: TGTGCCAGCAGCGTGGGGGGGGGCGTCAGCTCTGGAAACACCATATATTTT. Protein sequence: CASSVGGGVSSGNTIYF.

The chain couples TRBV12-5 to TRBJ1-2, with no clear D. Trimming took off 7 bases at V and 0 bases at J, with 12 bases between the two ends. This CDR3 spans 14 amino acids. Germline V gene lookup returns CDR1 LGHNT and CDR2 FRNRAP. DNA for the CDR3: TGTGCTAGTGCGCCAGGACGCGCTAACTATGGCTACACCTTC. This gives the protein CASAPGRANYGYTF.

V usage is TRBV5-5 and J usage is TRBJ2-1; D gene ambiguous. Germline V gene lookup returns CDR1 SGHKS and CDR2 YYEKEE (reference sequence). The V and J ends lost 4 bases and 5 bases respectively, with 10 bases between them. The CDR3 has 13 residues. The CDR3 is CASSTSRHNEQFF. The CDR3 DNA follows: TGTGCCAGCAGCACCTCACGCCACAATGAGCAGTTCTTC.

There are many counts of this clonotype. The V gene is TRBV15, the J gene TRBJ2-1; TRBD1 matches at 8 bases. The CDR3 has 14 residues. Germline trimming cut 9 bases from V and 4 bases from J; bases unmatched to any gene: 8. Germline V gene sequence: CDR1 LNHNV, CDR2 YYDKDF (reference sequence). CDR3 in DNA: TGTGCCACGAGTCCGGGGGACAGGTACAATGAGCAGTTCTTC. This encodes CATSPGDRYNEQFF.

At least ten counts were recorded for this clonotype. This chain links TRBV20-1 with TRBJ2-1; the D is unclear. The CDR3 runs 12 residues. CDR1 and CDR2 from the germline V gene are DFQATT and SNEGSKA (reference sequence). The CDR3 region is CSALSGWNEQFF. The CDR3, as DNA: TGCAGCGCCCTATCCGGGTGGAATGAGCAGTTCTTC.

This clonotype was counted ten times or more. The CDR3 DNA follows: TGTGCCTTGGAGCGGGGGGCAAGCTACGAGCAGTACTTC. Translated: CALERGASYEQYF. This chain uses TRBV30 with TRBJ2-7, with 9 bases identical to TRBD2. Germline V gene lookup returns CDR1 GTSNPN and CDR2 SVGIG (reference sequence). CDR3 size: 13 residues. The junction had 7 bases not matched to a gene; V was cut back by 7 bases and J by 3 bases.

This clonotype occurred many times. The chain combines TRBV5-1 with TRBJ2-5; D is unclear. Per germline, CDR1 SGHRS and CDR2 YFSETQ. Trimming removed 0 bases from V and 7 bases from J, with 4 bases in between. This CDR3 has 11 residues. CDR3 in amino acids: CASSLDGTQYF. CDR3 nucleotides: TGCGCCAGCAGCTTGGACGGGACCCAGTACTTC.

This clonotype was observed a few times. The chain couples TRBV5-1 to TRBJ1-2; D remains ambiguous. Germline loops: CDR1 SGHRS, CDR2 YFSETQ. Trimming removed 2 bases at V and 3 bases at J, with 14 bases between. CDR3 length: 15 residues. Here the CDR3 reads CASSFDILPHYGYTF. The CDR3 nucleotides are TGCGCCAGCAGCTTTGACATCTTGCCACACTATGGCTACACCTTC.

Many counts were recorded for this clonotype. The chain has TRBV3-1 and TRBJ2-1, with D possibly matching TRBD1 (6 bases). The CDR3 totals 14 residues. The germline CDR1 and CDR2 sequences are LGHDT and YNNKEL (reference sequence). Between the trimmed V and J ends, which lost 0 bases and 7 bases, there was a span of 10 bases. The CDR3 region is CASSQEWGQNEQFF. The CDR3 DNA is TGTGCCAGCAGCCAAGAGTGGGGGCAGAATGAGCAGTTCTTC.

The table lists this clonotype with many counts. The rearrangement joins TRBV7-8 to TRBJ2-1; TRBD2 matches 7 bases. Per the germline V gene, CDR1 is SGHVS and CDR2 is FQNEAQ. J lost 12 bases, V lost 6 bases, and 11 bases had no gene match. The CDR3 has 13 residues. The CDR3 region has the DNA TGTGCCAGCAGTTACGATTGGGGGGGGAGGCAGTTCTTC. Protein product: CASSYDWGGRQFF.

This clonotype was detected ten times or more. The chain recombines TRBV6-5 with TRBJ2-5; D gene ambiguous. V was trimmed by 2 bases and J by 1 base, leaving 11 bases between them. CDR1 and CDR2 (germline): MNHEY, SVGAGI. The CDR3 loop spans 15 amino acids. CDR3 protein: CASSYGVGRQETQYF. The CDR3 coding sequence is TGTGCCAGCAGTTACGGGGTGGGCCGCCAAGAGACCCAGTACTTC.

The table lists this clonotype with many counts. The chain links TRBV7-6 to TRBJ2-1, with D perhaps TRBD1 or TRBD2 (5 bases each). The CDR3 length is 16 residues. The V end lost 0 bases, the J end lost 2 bases, and 11 bases lay between the germline ends. Germline CDR1 reads SGHVS; CDR2 reads FNYEAQ. The CDR3 region has the DNA TGTGCCAGCAGCTTAGCGCATAGGGGAGCCTACAATGAGCAGTTCTTC. Protein product: CASSLAHRGAYNEQFF.

This clonotype was counted many times. V is TRBV7-3 and J is TRBJ2-3, with 11 bases aligning to TRBD1. The CDR3 sequence is 16 residues long. V lost 2 bases to trimming and J lost 5 bases; unmatched junction nucleotides: 6. Germline V gene lookup returns CDR1 SGHTA and CDR2 FQGTGA. The CDR3 coding sequence is TGTGCCAGCAGCTTAGAGGGACAGGGGGTTGGAGATACGCAGTATTTT. It codes for CASSLEGQGVGDTQYF.

This chain uses TRBV5-1 with TRBJ2-3; the D gene is possibly TRBD2 (6 bases). The CDR3 is made up of 15 amino acids. Trimming cost V 0 bases and J 10 bases, with 18 bases left between them. The germline gives CDR1 SGHRS, CDR2 YFSETQ. The CDR3 reads CASSLVGTYIAPQYF. The CDR3 bases are TGCGCCAGCAGCTTGGTCGGGACTTATATAGCCCCGCAGTATTTT.

Ten or more counts support this clonotype. CDR3 amino acids: CASSFQGAVRDEQFF. CDR3 nucleotides: TGCGCCAGCAGCTTCCAGGGGGCGGTTAGGGATGAGCAGTTCTTC. The rearrangement links TRBV5-1 to TRBJ2-1; 8 bases match TRBD1. The length of the CDR3 is 15 residues. Germline loops: CDR1 SGHRS, CDR2 YFSETQ. Trimming at V came to 2 bases and at J to 8 bases, leaving 9 bases not matched to a gene.

This clonotype was detected many times. The chain has TRBV6-6 and TRBJ2-1, with D perhaps TRBD1 (6 bases). V was pared by 6 bases and J by 8 bases, with 17 bases between. From germline, CDR1 is MNHNY and CDR2 SVGAGI (reference sequence). The CDR3 length is 14 residues. CDR3 bases: TGTGCCAGCAGCCGCACAGGGTTTCGGGATGAGCAGTTCTTC. Residues: CASSRTGFRDEQFF.

At least ten counts were recorded for this clonotype. The chain carries TRBV5-1 and TRBJ2-1, with TRBD2 identical over 8 bases. After removal of 4 bases from V and 4 bases from J, the junction contained 7 bases not matched to a gene. Per the germline V gene, CDR1 is SGHRS and CDR2 is YFSETQ. This CDR3 is built from 15 residues. CDR3: CASSGSGGLYNEQFF. For the CDR3, the DNA is TGCGCCAGCAGCGGGAGCGGGGGATTATACAATGAGCAGTTCTTC. Based on the CDR3 plus reference TRBV5-1 and TRBJ2-1, the full variable domain is KAGVTQTPRYLIKTRGQQVTLSCSPISGHRSVSWYQQTPGQGLQFLFEYFSETQRNKGNFPGRFSGRQFSNSRSEMNVSTLELGDSALYLCASSGSGGLYNEQFFGPGTRLTVL.